This T cell receptor beta chain was profiled in a study of PD-1 blockade in classical Hodgkin lymphoma. Study results and limitations: Complete responders entered with baseline diversity on par with newly diagnosed patients, the results showed. Newly diagnosed patients were said to have less baseline TCR diversity than healthy donors did.

The method was immunoSEQ multiplex PCR; TCRdb's version includes in-frame clones alone and lacks a portion of them. The table records over 10,000 clones, more than 75% of them present only once. Relapse after autologous stem cell transplantation occurred in every patient, and brentuximab vedotin exposure varied. Trimming shortened V by 5 bases and J by 0 bases, and 8 bases separated the two germline ends. CDR3 size: 14 residues. Germline V gene lookup returns CDR1 SGHRS and CDR2 YFSETQ. This clone was seen only once. Its antigen is currently unknown. The chain combines TRBV5-1 with TRBJ1-4; the D gene is possibly TRBD1 (5 bases). The specimen comprised peripheral blood mononuclear cells (PBMCs), sampled at baseline. The clonotype was recovered from a human donor with classical Hodgkin lymphoma. The CDR3 coding sequence is TGCGCCAGCAGGGGGCAGCCAACTAATGAAAAACTGTTTTTT. Translation: CASRGQPTNEKLFF.